This T cell receptor beta chain was profiled in a study of shared T cell receptors in the human thymus. Using immunoSEQ multiplex PCR, the repertoire was profiled, and TCRdb retains in-frame clones only, with some absent. This sample has 720,000 or so clones, with around 85% found just once. This clone was seen once. The ends lost 0 bases at V and 0 bases at J; junction bases unmatched: 5. Germline CDR1 is SGHDN and CDR2 is FVKESK. This CDR3 is built from 16 residues. The data were also submitted as part of a second study, on human thymus T cells. This second study notes: It was healthy Finnish infants having corrective surgery for congenital heart defects who were the donors. Resections obtained during corrective heart surgery supplied the thymus tissue. Gene usage (both V and J) appeared biased in thymic and blood repertoires. Thymic repertoires from unrelated individuals overlapped highly, related research reported.

J is TRBJ2-7 and V is TRBV14; TRBD1 matches 7 bases. The clonotype was recovered from a girl less than two years old with a congenital heart defect. The sample taken for sequencing was thymocytes. The chain's CDR3 is CASSQEDRTISYEQYF. The CDR3 coding sequence is TGTGCCAGCAGCCAAGAGGACAGGACGATCTCCTACGAGCAGTACTTC.